This entry concerns a single T cell receptor (beta chain). Its antigen is undetermined. This sample was taken from a study of cytomegalovirus exposure and HLA in healthy donors. Study-wide findings and caveats: Reported performance of the classifier showed diagnosis of cytomegalovirus status with high specificity and sensitivity. Most TCR sequences were seen very rarely across donors, but some public TCRs occurred in many.

The validation cohort, a group of around 120 subjects, included the donors and was separate from the roughly 700-subject first cohort. The germline CDR1 and CDR2 sequences are MNHNS and SASEGT. The CDR3 spans 15 residues. The J segment lost 7 bases and the V segment lost 6 bases, leaving 12 bases of the junction unmatched. Only in-frame clones appear in the TCRdb table, and some are missing; sequencing was by immunoSEQ multiplex PCR. The data show tens of thousands of clones, 80% to 95% seen once. The sequence was collected from a woman younger than 35 in good health and CMV-seronegative. The chain combines TRBV6-1 with TRBJ1-1, with 9 bases matching TRBD1. Specimen: PBMCs. The CDR3 spells CASSAPQGAQDEAFF. CDR3 nucleotide sequence: TGTGCCAGCAGCGCACCACAGGGGGCGCAGGATGAAGCTTTCTTT.